These T cell receptor beta chains were read from a single sample in a study of T cells in Graves' hyperthyroidism and ophthalmopathy. One entry per CDR3 protein results from TCRdb running MiXCR on the multiplex PCR reads. The repertoire holds hundreds of thousands of distinct CDR3 sequences, with roughly 32% as singletons. The sequencing input was blood. The source of these receptors is a woman aged 40 to 50 with Graves' hyperthyroidism. Both conserved end residues are part of each CDR3.

cdr3_length	v_call	cdr3_aa
14	TRBV12-3/TRBV12-4	CASRAQYYNSPLHF
15	TRBV2	CASRGDRGYNEKLFF
13	TRBV24-1	CATSDLGRGEAFF
14	TRBV20-1	CSANFLAFSYEQYF
14	TRBV19	CASRKGTVQETQYF
13	TRBV7-2	CASSEGFDSPLHF
16	TRBV27	CASSLITGRSGETQYF
14	TRBV6-4	CASQRTAMNTEAFF
14	TRBV30	CAWSHGTGAYEQYF
15	TRBV4-1	CASSQDLGGMKTQYF
11	TRBV29-1	CSVVWTVGYTF
16	TRBV15	CATSSRTGGLNQPQHF
16	TRBV19	CASSINIGGPGETQYF
15	TRBV5-6	CASSPQGAVNTEAFF
19	TRBV7-2	CASSSTSGLAGGPLETQYF
16	TRBV6-5	CASSYSTVFQNEKLFF
15	TRBV28	CASSFRRVFDYEQYF
15	TRBV9	CASSVTDRMGEKLFF
15	TRBV6-5	CASRGQGANTGELFF
15	TRBV6-1	CASSEGYVGAGGYTF
15	TRBV2	CASSDGTSVGNGYTF
14	TRBV6-5	CASLNGQADQPQHF
16	TRBV11-2	CASSLAGLVDYNEQFF
12	TRBV20-1	CSARTVKHEQYF
14	TRBV7-2	CASSIDRGANEQFF
14	TRBV10-3	CAIRGQLNNQPQHF
13	TRBV19	CASAGQGADEQYF
13	TRBV2	CASNPGQREKLFF
16	TRBV7-2	CASSLGIMQGTYEQYF
13	TRBV20-1	CSARLAFFEAQYF
14	TRBV20-1	CSAGGQSTNEKLFF
15	TRBV2	CARGLAGERTDTQYF
15	TRBV19	CASSFPGQFTGELFF
12	TRBV4-1	CASSQGTGVAFF
13	TRBV24-1	CATSDSGARGYTF
13	TRBV9	CASSVDTNQPQHF
16	TRBV20-1	CSATPHDRASTDTQYF
13	TRBV2	CASTVEGLSEAFF
13	TRBV29-1	CSAPGQVNTEAFF
13	TRBV15	CATSREGEGEAFF
17	TRBV7-2	CASSRDGSGADRGPQHF
15	TRBV25-1	CASTVTPGSGNTIYF
12	TRBV6-4	CASSGQSGGYTF
12	TRBV25-1	CATPAREHEQYF
15	TRBV24-1	CATSAGERVGTEAFF